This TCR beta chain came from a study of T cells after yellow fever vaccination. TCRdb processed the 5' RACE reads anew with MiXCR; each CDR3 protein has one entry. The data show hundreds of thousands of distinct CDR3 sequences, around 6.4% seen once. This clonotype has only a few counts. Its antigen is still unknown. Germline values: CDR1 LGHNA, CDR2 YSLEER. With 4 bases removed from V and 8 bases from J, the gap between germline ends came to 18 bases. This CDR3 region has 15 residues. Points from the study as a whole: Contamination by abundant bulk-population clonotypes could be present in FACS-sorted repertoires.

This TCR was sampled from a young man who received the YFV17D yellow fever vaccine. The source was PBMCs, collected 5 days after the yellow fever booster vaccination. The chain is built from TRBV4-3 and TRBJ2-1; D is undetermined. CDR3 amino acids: CASSRPGHGVDEQFF. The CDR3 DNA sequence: TGCGCCAGCAGCCGACCCGGCCACGGAGTGGATGAGCAGTTCTTC.